The clone carrying this TCR beta chain was counted a single time. Given the absence of the conserved phenylalanine or tryptophan at the CDR3 end, a read error is likely. The germline CDR1 and CDR2 sequences are MDHEN and SYDVKM. The CDR3 sequence is 16 residues long. This sample was included in a study of tumor-infiltrating lymphocytes in primary liver carcinoma. RNA and DNA were co-extracted from roughly 20-30 mg of unsorted bulk tissue. Total RNA (approximately 450 ng) served as template for TCR beta cDNA synthesis primed by a constant-region primer. A slightly modified ARM-PCR protocol with three nested multiplex PCR rounds produced these TCR beta libraries. The first two PCR rounds used TRBV1-TRBV30 forward primers with a C-beta reverse primer, about 10 cycles each. TCRdb used MiXCR to reprocess the multiplex PCR reads, holding one entry per CDR3 protein. The table includes 45,000 to 65,000 distinct CDR3 sequences, approximately 80% detected once.

The chain employs TRBV28 and TRBJ2-1; 10 positions agree with TRBD2. The sample was liver tumor tissue from sampling region 5. Subset: tumor region T5, tumor centre. The receptor comes from a middle-aged man with primary liver carcinoma and hepatitis B virus infection. CDR3 DNA sequence: TGTATCAGCATCCCCCTGGAGCGGGGGGGCTACAATGAGCAGTTCTCC. Protein product: CISIPLERGGYNEQFS.